A selection of T cell receptor beta chains follows, all from one sample in a study of CD8 T cells in Susac syndrome. TCRdb reanalysed the immunoSEQ multiplex PCR reads using MiXCR and keeps one entry per CDR3 protein. The sample shows 200,000 to 300,000 distinct CDR3 sequences, around 93% of them seen only once. Material for sequencing was CD4+ T cells from PBMCs. Source of these receptors: a human donor with multiple sclerosis. Both conserved end residues are part of each CDR3. A D gene is named only where the DNA matches it firmly. The size entry is marked missing in some rows and otherwise reads once, few, many or a size class.

j_call v_call clone_size d_call cdr3_aa cdr3_nt
TRBJ2-1 TRBV2 NA NA CASSWTDYNEQFF TGTGCCAGCAGTTGGACGGACTACAATGAGCAGTTCTTC
TRBJ2-1 TRBV10-2 NA TRBD2 CASSATSGISYNEQFF TGCGCCAGCAGTGCGACTAGCGGGATCTCCTACAATGAGCAGTTCTTC
TRBJ1-5 TRBV3-1 NA NA CASSQDVGNQPQHF TGTGCCAGCAGCCAAGACGTGGGCAATCAGCCCCAGCATTTT
TRBJ1-2 TRBV5-8 NA NA CASSFRARGGYTF TGTGCCAGCAGCTTTAGGGCCAGGGGTGGCTACACCTTC
TRBJ2-4 TRBV4-2 few NA CASSQVNSDLAKNIQYF TGTGCCAGCAGCCAAGTAAATAGCGACCTAGCCAAAAACATTCAGTACTTC
TRBJ2-5 TRBV20-1 NA NA CSARVLRLGGADPQYF TGCAGTGCTAGAGTCCTACGATTAGGAGGGGCCGACCCCCAGTACTTC
TRBJ2-1 TRBV29-1 NA TRBD2 CSVGIPPIGGGAYNEQFF TGCAGCGTTGGTATCCCCCCCATTGGCGGGGGGGCCTACAATGAGCAGTTCTTC
TRBJ2-7 TRBV6-6 NA NA CASHYEQYF TGTGCCAGCCACTACGAGCAGTACTTC
TRBJ1-2 TRBV24-1 NA TRBD1 CATSDPGTGNNGYTF TGTGCCACCAGTGATCCCGGGACAGGGAACAATGGCTACACCTTC
TRBJ1-1 TRBV7-5 NA NA CISVPESRGSAGGRVMNTEAFF NA
TRBJ1-3 TRBV5-1 NA NA CASSEDSSGNTIYF TGCGCCAGCAGCGAAGACAGCTCTGGAAACACCATATATTTT
TRBJ1-1 TRBV6-1 NA TRBD1 CASSADRVNAEAFF TGTGCCAGCAGTGCGGACAGGGTGAATGCTGAAGCTTTCTTT
TRBJ2-7 TRBV7-9 NA NA CASSLQGSSYEQYF TGTGCCAGCAGCTTACAGGGGAGCTCCTACGAGCAGTACTTC
TRBJ1-5 TRBV4-1 once NA CASSHRKAGHQPQHF TGCGCCAGCAGCCATCGAAAGGCGGGTCATCAGCCCCAGCATTTT
TRBJ2-5 TRBV7-2 NA TRBD2 CASSLGLAGGKKETQYF TGTGCCAGCAGCCTCGGGCTAGCGGGGGGGAAAAAAGAGACCCAGTACTTC